This TCR beta chain derives from a study of T cells in Graves' hyperthyroidism and ophthalmopathy. Points from the study as a whole: Ophthalmopathy was model-predicted a median about 7.1 months pre-onset. Patients with ophthalmopathy were separated from those with stable hyperthyroidism by a 13 V-J model.

RNA transcripts yielded amplified TCR beta CDR3 regions. The HTBI primer set served for first-round RT-PCR of the TCR CDR3. TCRdb itself ran the multiplex PCR reads through MiXCR, one entry per CDR3 protein. The data contain some 500,000 distinct CDR3 sequences, roughly 15% of them seen just once; the ten biggest clones take up 25% to 30%. Diagnosing involved the use of clinical symptoms, serum thyroxine and TRAb, thyroid ultrasound and orbital computed tomography. This clonotype was seen only a few times. Its antigen remains unidentified. The specimen sequenced was blood. This TCR came from a woman aged 30 to 39 with Graves' ophthalmopathy.

The CDR3 loop reads CSVAGGMNIQYF. CDR3 DNA: TGCAGCGTTGCGGGGGGCATGAACATTCAGTACTTC. V usage is TRBV29-1 and J usage is TRBJ2-4, with D tentatively TRBD2 (7 bases). V was clipped by 4 bases and J by 7 bases, with 11 bases between them. The germline V gene encodes CDR1 SQVTM and CDR2 ANQGSEA. The CDR3 has 12 amino acids.